The 25 T cell receptor beta chains listed next were all sequenced from one sample in a study of blood T cell repertoires in COVID-19. Produced via immunoSEQ multiplex PCR; TCRdb's table is partial and in-frame only. The sample holds around 250,000 clones; around 82% are singletons and the top ten take approximately 5.9%. The sample comprised peripheral blood. All receptors come from an elderly man with acute or convalescent COVID-19.

This sequence joins TRBV5-6 and TRBJ1-5; tentative D call: TRBD1 (5 bases). CDR3 length: 14 amino acids. V lost 6 bases and J lost 5, with 15 bases in between. Germline values: CDR1 SGHDT, CDR2 YYEEEE. The CDR3 reads CASTSWGGDQPQHF. For the CDR3, the DNA is TGTGCCAGCACCTCCTGGGGGGGAGATCAGCCCCAGCATTTT.

The V call is TRBV18, the J call TRBJ2-5, with 11 bases fitting TRBD2. The germline CDR1 and CDR2 sequences are KGHSH and LQKENI. The CDR3 has 15 amino acids. Trimming removed 5 bases from V and 5 bases from J; junction bases left unmatched: 7. The CDR3, as DNA: TGTGCCAGCTCAAAGGGACTAGCGGTAGGCGAGACCCAGTACTTC. Protein: CASSKGLAVGETQYF.

This chain connects TRBV19 to TRBJ2-4; 13 nucleotides align to TRBD2. The CDR3 spans 19 residues. V trimming: 0 bases; J trimming: 3 bases; junction bases outside the gene matches: 8. Germline V lookup: CDR1 LNHDA, CDR2 SQIVND (reference sequence). The CDR3 loop is CASSIDPLGLAGVKNIQYF. In DNA, the CDR3 is TGTGCCAGTAGTATAGATCCGCTCGGACTAGCGGGAGTCAAAAACATTCAGTACTTC.

J is TRBJ2-7 and V is TRBV4-2; the D gene is possibly TRBD2 (6 bases). The CDR3 is made up of 16 amino acids. Trimming took 0 bases from V and 2 from J, leaving 14 bases between them. Germline V gene sequence: CDR1 LGHNA, CDR2 YNFKEQ. CDR3 amino acids: CASSQDRTGSTYEQYF. For the CDR3, the DNA is TGTGCCAGCAGCCAAGATAGGACCGGGAGCACCTACGAGCAGTACTTC.

This chain joins TRBV5-4 and TRBJ2-1, with D possibly being TRBD1 (6 bases). Germline CDR1 and CDR2: SGHNT and YYREEE (reference sequence). CDR3 length: 16 residues. Trimming shortened V by 3 bases and J by 4 bases, and 17 bases separated the two germline ends. The CDR3 protein is CASSSRTASAYNEQFF. The CDR3 DNA reads TGTGCCAGCAGCTCCAGGACAGCGTCAGCGTACAATGAGCAGTTCTTC.

This clone occurred a few times. The chain couples TRBV6-6 to TRBJ1-1; D is undetermined. V was clipped by 2 bases and J by 0 bases, with 7 bases between them. Germline V gene sequence: CDR1 MNHNY, CDR2 SVGAGI (reference sequence). The CDR3 is 14 residues long. The CDR3 sequence: CASSYVSLNTEAFF. The CDR3 DNA reads as TGTGCCAGCAGTTACGTAAGCCTGAACACTGAAGCTTTCTTT.

This chain connects TRBV3-1 (or the pseudogene TRBV3-2) to TRBJ2-7; no firm D call. Germline V gene sequence: CDR1 LGHDT, CDR2 YNNKEL (reference sequence). The CDR3 loop spans 12 amino acids. The V end lost 9 bases, the J end lost 3 bases, and 12 bases lay between the germline ends. DNA for the CDR3: TGTGCCAGTGGCCTTTCAGTCTACGAGCAGTACTTC. Translated, it gives CASGLSVYEQYF.

This clone was seen only a few times. The rearrangement links TRBV5-8 to TRBJ1-5; 9 nucleotides line up with TRBD1. The CDR3 extends over 16 amino acids. Germline assignment: CDR1 SGHTS and CDR2 YDEGEE. Trimming cost V 1 base and J 2 bases; bases outside gene matches: 4. The CDR3 here is CASSLPRDRGNQPQHF. CDR3 nucleotides: TGTGCCAGCAGCTTGCCCCGGGACAGGGGCAATCAGCCCCAGCATTTT. Together with reference TRBV5-8 and TRBJ1-5, the CDR3 gives the full variable domain: EAGVTQSPTHLIKTRGQQATLRCSPISGHTSVYWYQQALGLGLQFLLWYDEGEERNRGNFPPRFSGRQFPNYSSELNVNALELEDSALYLCASSLPRDRGNQPQHFGDGTRLSIL.

The chain recombines TRBV18 with TRBJ2-5, with 11 bases identical to TRBD1. V dropped 2 bases and J dropped 0; count of bases not matched to a gene: 2. The CDR3 has 16 residues. CDR1 is KGHSH and CDR2 is LQKENI in the germline V gene. The CDR3 DNA is TGTGCCAGCTCACCAGGGACAGGGGGTTACCAAGAGACCCAGTACTTC. Amino acids: CASSPGTGGYQETQYF.

This clone was detected a few times. The J gene is TRBJ1-5, the V gene TRBV18, with D possibly matching TRBD1 (5 bases). Germline V lookup: CDR1 KGHSH, CDR2 LQKENI. There are 15 residues in the CDR3. Deletions cut 6 bases from V and 7 bases from J, with 19 bases between. CDR3 in amino acids: CASSQDQAGVQPQHF. As DNA, the CDR3 is TGTGCCAGCTCGCAGGACCAGGCGGGGGTGCAGCCCCAGCATTTT. The whole variable domain, filled in from reference TRBV18 and TRBJ1-5, reads NAGVMQNPRHLVRRRGQEARLRCSPMKGHSHVYWYRQLPEEGLKFMVYLQKENIIDESGMPKERFSAEFPKEGPSILRIQQVVRGDSAAYFCASSQDQAGVQPQHFGDGTRLSIL.

The chain recombines TRBV5-4 with TRBJ1-5; D possibly corresponds to TRBD1 (6 bases). CDR3 length equals 14 residues. Germline CDR1 and CDR2: SGHNT and YYREEE (reference sequence). Trimming took off 0 bases at V and 2 bases at J, with 6 bases between the two ends. CDR3 bases: TGTGCCAGCAGCTTGGACAGGGGCAATCAGCCCCAGCATTTT. Its protein is CASSLDRGNQPQHF.

The rearrangement uses TRBV6-1 and TRBJ2-3; no reliable D call. V shed 1 base and J shed 6 bases, with 8 bases lying between them. The germline CDR1 and CDR2 sequences are MNHNS and SASEGT. CDR3 length: 13 residues. The CDR3 sequence is CASSEGFADTQYF. In DNA, the CDR3 is TGTGCCAGCAGTGAAGGGTTTGCGGATACGCAGTATTTT.

The genes are TRBV5-1 and TRBJ2-3; a weak D match, TRBD1 (6 bases). V gave up 0 bases and J gave up 0 bases, with 8 bases separating them. The CDR3 runs 15 residues. In germline, CDR1 is SGHRS, CDR2 YFSETQ. CDR3: CASSLGQGSTDTQYF. CDR3 DNA sequence: TGCGCCAGCAGCTTGGGGCAGGGGAGCACAGATACGCAGTATTTT.

The CDR3 coding sequence is TGTGCCAGCACCCAGGGGAAAGAAAAACTGTTTTTT. Its translation is CASTQGKEKLFF. The V gene is TRBV6-6, the J gene TRBJ1-4; D might be TRBD1 (6 bases). The CDR3 totals 12 residues. CDR1 is MNHNY, CDR2 SVGAGI, per germline (reference sequence). Trimming shortened V by 7 bases and J by 8 bases, and 11 bases separated the two germline ends.

This clone showed up just once. The chain uses TRBV5-1 and TRBJ2-5; 14 nucleotides match TRBD2. CDR3 length equals 16 residues. Germline lookup yields CDR1 SGHRS and CDR2 YFSETQ. Losses at the gene ends were 4 bases for V and 5 bases for J; bases not matched to a gene: 7. The CDR3 sequence is CASSPGTSGRSETQYF. The CDR3, as DNA: TGCGCCAGCAGCCCAGGGACTAGCGGGAGATCGGAGACCCAGTACTTC.

The rearrangement uses TRBV6-5 and TRBJ2-5, with D perhaps matching TRBD2 (5 bases). Between the trimmed V and J ends, which lost 2 bases and 5 bases, there was a span of 15 bases. The CDR3 has 15 amino acids. Germline V CDR1 and CDR2: MNHEY, SVGAGI. The CDR3 spells CASSYGETRGETQYF. The CDR3 DNA sequence: TGTGCCAGCAGTTACGGAGAGACCCGCGGGGAGACCCAGTACTTC.

The chain links TRBV5-1 to TRBJ2-7; D is ambiguous. The ends were cut back, 0 bases at V and 0 bases at J, with 7 bases in the middle. The CDR3 has 14 residues. CDR1 and CDR2 from the germline V gene are SGHRS and YFSETQ. CDR3 DNA sequence: TGCGCCAGCAGCTTGGACAGCTTCTCCTACGAGCAGTACTTC. Protein product: CASSLDSFSYEQYF.

The gene calls are TRBV28 and TRBJ2-3; 13 nucleotides match TRBD2. The CDR3 spans 18 residues. The trim removed 4 bases at V and 8 bases at J, leaving 15 bases unmatched. Germline CDR1 is MDHEN and CDR2 is SYDVKM. The CDR3 spells CASSSSLGLAGVGGTQYF. CDR3 sequence (DNA): TGTGCCAGCAGTTCCTCACTCGGACTAGCGGGAGTTGGGGGTACGCAGTATTTT.

The gene calls are TRBV5-6 and TRBJ1-3, with 7 bases matching TRBD1. The junction had 4 bases not matched to a gene; V was cut back by 4 bases and J by 3 bases. Germline loops: CDR1 SGHDT, CDR2 YYEEEE. The CDR3 has 14 residues. Here the CDR3 reads CASSADRLGNTIYF. The CDR3 DNA reads TGTGCCAGCAGCGCGGACAGGCTTGGAAACACCATATATTTT.

The chain is built from TRBV27 and TRBJ2-3, with D uncertain. The CDR3 is 15 residues long. In germline, CDR1 is MNHEY, CDR2 SMNVEV (reference sequence). Trimming removed 3 bases from V and 0 bases from J, with 10 bases in between. The CDR3 loop reads CASSFQNPSTDTQYF. In nucleotides, the CDR3 is TGTGCCAGCAGTTTTCAGAATCCCAGCACAGATACGCAGTATTTT.

The V and J genes are TRBV29-1 and TRBJ1-2; TRBD1 matches at 7 bases. This CDR3 has 14 amino acids. Germline lookup yields CDR1 SQVTM and CDR2 ANQGSEA. V was clipped by 6 bases and J by 0 bases; unmatched bases: 7. The CDR3 bases are TGCAGCGTCCCGGAGACAGGGTCTAACTATGGCTACACCTTC. This sequence encodes CSVPETGSNYGYTF.

The chain employs TRBV7-9 and TRBJ2-5; 7 bases are shared with TRBD1. With 5 bases clipped from V and 5 bases from J, the junction kept 11 bases outside the gene matches. This CDR3 region has 15 residues. Per the germline V gene, CDR1 is SEHNR and CDR2 is FQNEAQ (reference sequence). The CDR3: CASSQQGDGWETQYF. The CDR3 coding sequence is TGTGCCAGCAGCCAGCAGGGGGATGGGTGGGAGACCCAGTACTTC.

The rearrangement uses TRBV6-2 or TRBV6-3 and TRBJ1-2; 12 bases agree with TRBD1. The V gene end was trimmed by 1 base and the J gene end by 7 bases; junction bases not matched to a gene: 7. The germline V gene has CDR1 MNHEY and CDR2 SVGEGT. The CDR3 has 16 residues. The CDR3 reads CASSYWRGQGARGYTF. The CDR3 DNA reads as TGTGCCAGCAGTTACTGGAGGGGACAGGGGGCTCGTGGCTACACCTTC.

Comments on this clone: Different DNA sequences within this sample yield the same CDR3. This chain joins TRBV5-1 and TRBJ1-1; possible D gene TRBD1, 6 bases. Germline values: CDR1 SGHRS, CDR2 YFSETQ. V lost 0 bases to trimming and J lost 0 bases, with 9 bases between them. The CDR3 runs 15 residues. The CDR3 nucleotides are TGCGCCAGCAGCTTGGCTGGGGGCCTGAACACTGAAGCTTTCTTT. This sequence encodes CASSLAGGLNTEAFF.

This clone was seen once. The V and J genes are TRBV3-1 (or the pseudogene TRBV3-2) and TRBJ1-1; D unclear. The CDR3 totals 14 residues. V was trimmed by 1 base and J by 2 bases, leaving 8 bases between them. Germline CDR1 LGHDT, CDR2 YNNKEL (reference sequence). The CDR3 is CASSQVRSNTEAFF. The CDR3 region has the DNA TGTGCCAGCAGCCAAGTTCGGTCTAACACTGAAGCTTTCTTT.